Below, 13 T cell receptor beta chains from the same sample are listed, as sequenced in a study of T cell responses to AZD1222 COVID-19 vaccine. The method was immunoSEQ multiplex PCR; TCRdb's version includes in-frame clones alone and lacks a portion of them. This sample yields about 47,000 clones, of which around 85% are seen a single time; 20% belongs to the top ten. The sample was peripheral blood, taken on day 0 of MenACWY control vaccination. All receptors derive from an adult in good health.

The chain is built from TRBV10-1 and TRBJ1-6; possibly TRBD1 for D (6 bases). CDR1 and CDR2 from the germline V gene are WNHNN and SYGVQD (reference sequence). The CDR3 has 15 amino acids. The V end lost 8 bases, the J end lost 6 bases, and 17 bases lay between the germline ends. The DNA of the CDR3 is TGCGCCAGCGTGGAAGGGGGGGGGCGTAATTCACCCCTCCACTTT. This sequence encodes CASVEGGGRNSPLHF.

This chain joins TRBV28 and TRBJ2-1; a possible D gene is TRBD1 (5 bases). The ends were cut back, 6 bases at V and 3 bases at J, with 9 bases in the middle. This CDR3 has 13 residues. Germline loops: CDR1 MDHEN, CDR2 SYDVKM. CDR3 residues: CASRPTDYNEQFF. The CDR3 DNA reads TGTGCCAGCAGACCGACAGACTACAATGAGCAGTTCTTC.

V usage is TRBV5-1 and J usage is TRBJ2-4; D is unclear. The CDR3 has 16 residues. Trimming cost V 3 bases and J 1 base, with 14 bases left between them. Germline CDR1 SGHRS, CDR2 YFSETQ. The CDR3 loop reads CASSSGSTPAKNIQYF. CDR3 nucleotides: TGCGCCAGCAGCTCTGGATCTACCCCGGCCAAAAACATTCAGTACTTC.

The chain carries TRBV29-1 and TRBJ2-2, with D possibly being TRBD1 or TRBD2 (5 bases each). Germline V CDR1 and CDR2: SQVTM, ANQGSEA. The V and J ends lost 7 bases and 0 bases respectively, with 12 bases between them. The CDR3 extends over 14 amino acids. The CDR3 DNA is TGCAGCGCCGGTGTGGGGGCGAACACCGGGGAGCTGTTTTTT. Translating gives CSAGVGANTGELFF.

The rearrangement links TRBV4-1 to TRBJ1-6; D gene uncertain. The CDR3 consists of 14 residues. Looked up from germline, CDR1 is MGHRA and CDR2 is YSYEKL. Trimming cost V 0 bases and J 9 bases, with 9 bases left between them. This CDR3 reads CASSQDGRISPLHF. CDR3 bases: TGCGCCAGCAGCCAAGATGGGCGGATTTCACCCCTCCACTTT.

The J gene is TRBJ1-5, the V gene TRBV28; TRBD1 matches 9 bases. The CDR3 spans 16 residues. V lost 5 bases, J lost 1 base, and 6 bases stayed unmatched. Germline CDR1 and CDR2: MDHEN and SYDVKM. In nucleotides, the CDR3 is TGTGCCAGCAGTCCGGCGGGACAGGGAAGCAATCAGCCCCAGCATTTT. Its translation: CASSPAGQGSNQPQHF.

The rearrangement links TRBV28 to TRBJ2-1; 7 bases line up with TRBD1. CDR1 and CDR2 (germline): MDHEN, SYDVKM. The V and J ends lost 8 bases and 6 bases, in that order; junction bases with no gene match: 10. The CDR3 runs to 14 residues. The CDR3 protein is CASRKTGVSNEQFF. In nucleotides, the CDR3 is TGTGCCAGCCGGAAAACAGGGGTCTCCAATGAGCAGTTCTTC.

The chain employs TRBV6-6 and TRBJ1-1, with D possibly TRBD1 on 5 matching bases. Per the germline V gene, CDR1 is MNHNY and CDR2 is SVGAGI (reference sequence). V lost 6 bases, J lost 4 bases, and 15 bases lay in between. There are 14 residues in the CDR3. The CDR3 is CASSPQQGGTEAFF. Written as DNA, the CDR3 is TGTGCCAGCAGCCCACAGCAGGGAGGCACTGAAGCTTTCTTT.

The genes are TRBV19 and TRBJ2-1; D possibly corresponds to TRBD1 (6 bases). V lost 0 bases, J lost 1 base, and 7 bases lay in between. CDR1 and CDR2 from the germline V gene are LNHDA and SQIVND (reference sequence). There are 15 residues in the CDR3. DNA for the CDR3: TGTGCCAGTAGTATAGAACAGGGTTCCTACAATGAGCAGTTCTTC. It encodes CASSIEQGSYNEQFF.

The table lists this clone with a count of one. The V call is TRBV10-2, the J call TRBJ1-5; D gene unclear. Trimming shortened V by 4 bases and J by 7 bases, and 11 bases separated the two germline ends. From germline, CDR1 is WSHSY and CDR2 SAAADI. The CDR3 has 13 amino acids. The CDR3 nucleotides are TGCGCCAGCAGTGTTTTGGGCGGACAGCCCCAGCATTTT. Protein product: CASSVLGGQPQHF.

V gene TRBV2 combines with J gene TRBJ1-6; possible D gene TRBD1, 5 bases. Trimming left V 10 bases short and J 1 base short, with 14 bases between. This CDR3 is 15 amino acids long. The germline gives CDR1 SNHLY, CDR2 FYNNEI. CDR3 protein: CATSLGESYNSPLHF. CDR3 nucleotides: TGTGCCACCTCGTTAGGGGAGTCCTATAATTCACCCCTCCACTTT. Looking up the rest from reference TRBV2 and TRBJ1-6 gives the full variable domain: EPEVTQTPSHQVTQMGQEVILRCVPISNHLYFYWYRQILGQKVEFLVSFYNNEISEKSEIFDDQFSVERPDGSNFTLKIRSTKLEDSAMYFCATSLGESYNSPLHFGNGTRLTVT.

J is TRBJ1-1 and V is TRBV4-1; 9 bases fit TRBD1. The CDR3 is made up of 18 amino acids. Unmatched junction bases numbered 13, after V lost 2 bases and J lost 3 bases. CDR1 is MGHRA and CDR2 is YSYEKL in the germline V gene. The CDR3: CASSQPPGQGVSDTEAFF. Written as DNA, the CDR3 is TGCGCCAGCAGCCAACCGCCGGGACAGGGCGTTTCCGACACTGAAGCTTTCTTT.

The J gene is TRBJ1-2, the V gene TRBV28; D ambiguous. Per the germline V gene, CDR1 is MDHEN and CDR2 is SYDVKM. With 10 bases removed from V and 5 bases from J, the gap between germline ends came to 8 bases. CDR3 length: 10 amino acids. CDR3 in amino acids: CAIGAYGYTF. Written as DNA, the CDR3 is TGTGCCATCGGCGCATATGGCTACACCTTC.